What follows are 21 T cell receptor beta chains derived from one specimen sequenced in a study of regulatory T cells in long-lasting Graves disease. As to time point: newly diagnosed GD, antithyroid drugs for less than 3 months. Following extraction of RNA from PBMCs, that RNA was used to make the TCR library. According to the study, TCR beta libraries were built with iRepertoire HTBI primers and CDR3-region Arm-PCR. Using its own MiXCR run on the multiplex PCR reads, TCRdb lists one record per CDR3 protein. The sample contains roughly 500,000 distinct CDR3 sequences, roughly 14% of which appear only once. These data are also associated with another study on T cells in Graves' hyperthyroidism and ophthalmopathy.

Sequenced material: peripheral blood mononuclear cells (PBMCs), taken at new diagnosis, from a patient treated with antithyroid drugs. The receptors come from a man aged 30-40 years with Graves disease.

At least ten counts were recorded for this clonotype. The chain combines TRBV12-3 or TRBV12-4 with TRBJ2-3, with 8 positions matching TRBD2. The CDR3 totals 14 residues. J was trimmed by 4 bases and V by 4 bases; bases with no gene match: 4. CDR3 protein: CASSSLAVPDTQYF. The CDR3 DNA sequence: TGTGCCAGCAGTTCACTAGCGGTTCCAGATACGCAGTATTTT.

This clonotype was picked up many times. The chain couples TRBV7-9 to TRBJ2-7; 9 nucleotides align to TRBD2. This CDR3 region has 18 residues. The V and J ends lost 0 bases and 2 bases, in that order; junction bases with no gene match: 11. Germline loops: CDR1 SEHNR, CDR2 FQNEAQ (reference sequence). Here the CDR3 DNA reads TGTGCCAGCAGCTTAGCGGTGCGGGAGGGCCTCAATCCCTACGAGCAGTACTTC. Encoded protein: CASSLAVREGLNPYEQYF. The full variable domain, rest sourced from reference TRBV7-9 and TRBJ2-7, is DTGVSQNPRHKITKRGQNVTFRCDPISEHNRLYWYRQTLGQGPEFLTYFQNEAQLEKSRLLSDRFSAERPKGSFSTLEIQRTEQGDSAMYLCASSLAVREGLNPYEQYFGPGTRLTVT.

This clonotype was seen many times. This chain connects TRBV11-2 to TRBJ2-1; D is perhaps TRBD1 (5 bases). Germline-derived CDR1 and CDR2 are SGHAT and FQNNGV. The ends were cut back, 7 bases at V and 8 bases at J, with 15 bases in the middle. This CDR3 spans 13 amino acids. Here the CDR3 reads CASTTAPRDEQFF. In DNA, the CDR3 is TGTGCCAGCACCACGGCTCCCAGGGATGAGCAGTTCTTC.

This chain links TRBV25-1 with TRBJ1-3, with D maybe TRBD1 (6 bases). The germline V gene encodes CDR1 MGHDK and CDR2 SYGVNS. CDR3 length: 16 amino acids. V lost 6 bases to trimming and J lost 4 bases, with 19 bases between them. CDR3 sequence reads: CASRERGGTRGNTIYF. In nucleotides, the CDR3 is TGTGCCAGCAGGGAACGAGGGGGGACCAGAGGAAACACCATATATTTT.

In its sample, this clonotype was seen a few times. The rearrangement uses TRBV27 and TRBJ1-6; the D is unclear. V was clipped by 2 bases and J by 10 bases, with 9 bases between them. The CDR3 spans 13 residues. The germline V gene encodes CDR1 MNHEY and CDR2 SMNVEV (reference sequence). CDR3 DNA sequence: TGTGCCAGCAGTTTAATTTCGGTGTCACCCCTCCACTTT. Translated: CASSLISVSPLHF.

This clonotype has a count of ten or more. The CDR3, as DNA: TGCGCCAGCAGCTTGAGCACTGGCGGCCTCTACGAGCAGTACTTC. This gives the protein CASSLSTGGLYEQYF. This sequence joins TRBV5-1 and TRBJ2-7; D is uncertain. Germline assignment: CDR1 SGHRS and CDR2 YFSETQ. The CDR3 sequence is 15 residues long. V was cut by 1 base and J by 3 bases, with 14 bases left in between.

This clonotype was seen ten or more times. The chain joins TRBV20-1 to TRBJ2-2; 9 bases fit TRBD1. The trim removed 0 bases at V and 7 bases at J, leaving 6 bases unmatched. Germline V gives CDR1 DFQATT, CDR2 SNEGSKA (reference sequence). This CDR3 is built from 15 residues. Here the CDR3 DNA reads TGCAGTGCTAGAGAACCGGGACAGGGACGCGGGGAGCTGTTTTTT. It encodes CSAREPGQGRGELFF.

The chain couples TRBV20-1 to TRBJ2-2; 9 bases are shared with TRBD1. The CDR3 has 13 residues. Germline values: CDR1 DFQATT, CDR2 SNEGSKA (reference sequence). The V segment lost 5 bases and the J segment 5 bases; nucleotides outside the gene matches: 3. This chain's CDR3 is CSARDRATGELFF. The CDR3 nucleotides read TGCAGTGCTCGGGACAGGGCAACCGGGGAGCTGTTTTTT.

This clonotype was recorded once. V usage is TRBV19 and J usage is TRBJ2-7; D might be TRBD1 (5 bases). Between the trimmed V and J ends, which lost 8 bases and 1 base, there was a span of 15 bases. There are 14 residues in the CDR3. The V gene's germline CDR1 is LNHDA and CDR2 SQIVND (reference sequence). CDR3 DNA sequence: TGTGCCAGTTCTCGAGGTGCAGGGTCCTACGAGCAGTACTTC. Protein product: CASSRGAGSYEQYF.

This clonotype was detected a few times. This sequence joins TRBV3-1 and TRBJ1-6; D is uncertain. In germline, CDR1 is LGHDT, CDR2 YNNKEL (reference sequence). The CDR3 runs 16 residues. Trimming took 8 bases from V and 6 from J, leaving 20 bases between them. This chain's CDR3 is CASGKLGRELNSPLHF. Written as DNA, the CDR3 is TGTGCCAGCGGGAAATTAGGGAGAGAACTTAATTCACCCCTCCACTTT.

This clonotype was recorded many times. This chain connects TRBV5-1 to TRBJ2-7; D is unresolved. V lost 7 bases and J 3 bases, leaving 17 bases between the germline ends. This CDR3 comprises 14 residues. CDR1 is SGHRS and CDR2 is YFSETQ in the germline V gene. CDR3 protein: CASGPGDRNYEQYF. The CDR3 DNA sequence: TGCGCCAGCGGCCCAGGAGATCGGAACTACGAGCAGTACTTC.

This clonotype has at least ten counts. V is TRBV2 and J is TRBJ2-1; TRBD1 is a possible D gene (6 bases). The CDR3 sequence is 12 residues long. The germline V gene encodes CDR1 SNHLY and CDR2 FYNNEI. The V end lost 8 bases, the J end lost 10 bases, and 15 bases lay between the germline ends. For the CDR3, the DNA is TGTGCCAGCTCAGGCGATCAGGGGGAGCAGTTCTTC. The encoded protein is CASSGDQGEQFF.

This clonotype showed up many times. The CDR3 bases are TGTGCCAGCAGCTTAGCGGACCCCCTGCTGGGCGGGGAGCTGTTTTTT. Translated: CASSLADPLLGGELFF. The rearrangement joins TRBV7-9 to TRBJ2-2; D remains unclear. From germline, CDR1 is SEHNR and CDR2 FQNEAQ (reference sequence). The CDR3 totals 16 residues. V was shortened by 0 bases and J by 7 bases, with 15 bases between the two germline ends. Combining the CDR3 with reference TRBV7-9 and TRBJ2-2 gives the whole variable domain DTGVSQNPRHKITKRGQNVTFRCDPISEHNRLYWYRQTLGQGPEFLTYFQNEAQLEKSRLLSDRFSAERPKGSFSTLEIQRTEQGDSAMYLCASSLADPLLGGELFFGEGSRLTVL.

This clonotype was picked up a small number of times. The chain has TRBV7-9 and TRBJ2-2; the D gene is possibly TRBD1 (5 bases). Between the trimmed V and J ends, which lost 5 bases and 7 bases, there was a span of 17 bases. The germline gives CDR1 SEHNR, CDR2 FQNEAQ (reference sequence). This CDR3 has 15 amino acids. CDR3 in amino acids: CASSESLRAGGELFF. The CDR3 DNA reads TGTGCCAGCAGCGAGTCTCTCAGGGCTGGCGGGGAGCTGTTTTTT.

The table lists this clonotype with a few counts. The V and J genes are TRBV24-1 and TRBJ2-2; 8 nucleotides line up with TRBD1. This CDR3 region has 15 residues. Germline V gene lookup returns CDR1 KGHDR and CDR2 SFDVKD. After removal of 5 bases from V and 1 base from J, the junction contained 2 bases not matched to a gene. CDR3 region: CATSVGTGNTGELFF. The CDR3 bases are TGTGCCACCAGTGTCGGGACAGGGAACACCGGGGAGCTGTTTTTT.

In this sample, this clonotype turned up many times. A read error may produce the germline difference seen at one junction end. This chain uses TRBV5-1 with TRBJ2-3; the D gene is possibly TRBD2 (5 bases). This CDR3 has 14 residues. The germline V gene encodes CDR1 SGHRS and CDR2 YFSETQ. CDR3 amino acids: CASSLFSGTDTQYF. The DNA of the CDR3 is TGTGCCAGCAGCCTATTTAGCGGCACAGATACGCAGTATTTT.

The chain uses TRBV20-1 and TRBJ2-3; D perhaps matches TRBD1 (6 bases). Per germline, CDR1 DFQATT and CDR2 SNEGSKA (reference sequence). The ends were cut back, 1 base at V and 0 bases at J, with 17 bases in the middle. There are 17 residues in the CDR3. The CDR3 DNA is TGCAGTGCTAGAGTTATGAAATGGACAGCTAGCACAGATACGCAGTATTTT. Protein product: CSARVMKWTASTDTQYF.

This clonotype was observed many times. The chain carries TRBV6-2 or TRBV6-3 and TRBJ1-1, with 9 bases matching TRBD1. The V segment lost 2 bases and the J segment 4 bases; nucleotides outside the gene matches: 5. The length of the CDR3 is 15 residues. Looked up from germline, CDR1 is MNHEY and CDR2 is SVGEGT. CDR3 loop: CASSYPTGGGTEAFF. CDR3 sequence (DNA): TGTGCCAGCAGTTACCCTACAGGGGGCGGCACTGAAGCTTTCTTT.

This clonotype was seen repeatedly, ten times or more. The rearrangement joins TRBV11-2 to TRBJ2-3, with D possibly being TRBD1 (6 bases). Trimming took 8 bases from V and 3 from J, leaving 12 bases between them. The CDR3 extends over 13 amino acids. Germline lookup yields CDR1 SGHAT and CDR2 FQNNGV. The CDR3 DNA follows: TGTGCCAGCGGGGTACAGGGTACAGATACGCAGTATTTT. Amino acid sequence: CASGVQGTDTQYF.

This clonotype has more than one count but fewer than ten. The chain recombines TRBV20-1 with TRBJ1-5; D is unresolved. V was shortened by 5 bases and J by 4 bases, with 15 bases between the two germline ends. The CDR3 consists of 14 residues. Germline V gives CDR1 DFQATT, CDR2 SNEGSKA (reference sequence). The CDR3 spells CSAEADRDNQPQHF. The CDR3 nucleotides read TGCAGTGCTGAAGCAGACCGAGATAATCAGCCCCAGCATTTT.

This sequence joins TRBV29-1 and TRBJ1-1, with D possibly being TRBD1 (5 bases). The germline V and J ends were trimmed by 5 bases and 4 bases, with 23 bases remaining between them. The CDR3 has 16 residues. Germline V CDR1 and CDR2: SQVTM, ANQGSEA. CDR3 DNA: TGCAGCGTTTGGTGGGGAATGCAGGCCGGGGGCACTGAAGCTTTCTTT. It is translated as CSVWWGMQAGGTEAFF. The variable domain in full, with the rest retrieved from reference TRBV29-1 and TRBJ1-1, is SAVISQKPSRDICQRGTSLTIQCQVDSQVTMMFWYRQQPGQSLTLIATANQGSEATYESGFVIDKFPISRPNLTFSTLTVSNMSPEDSSIYLCSVWWGMQAGGTEAFFGQGTRLTVV.